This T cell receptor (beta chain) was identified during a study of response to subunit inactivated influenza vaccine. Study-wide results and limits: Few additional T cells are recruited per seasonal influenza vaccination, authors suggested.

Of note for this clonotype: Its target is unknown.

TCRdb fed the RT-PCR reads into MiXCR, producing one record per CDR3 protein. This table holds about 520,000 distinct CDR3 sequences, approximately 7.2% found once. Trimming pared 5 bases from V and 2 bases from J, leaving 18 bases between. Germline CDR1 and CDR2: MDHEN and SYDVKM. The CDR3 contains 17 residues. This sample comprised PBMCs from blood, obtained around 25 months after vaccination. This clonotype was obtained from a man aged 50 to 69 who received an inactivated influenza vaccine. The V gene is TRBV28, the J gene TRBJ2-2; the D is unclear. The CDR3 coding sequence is TGTGCCAGCAGTCCACTGACCATGGGCTTCAACACCGGGGAGCTGTTTTTT. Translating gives CASSPLTMGFNTGELFF.